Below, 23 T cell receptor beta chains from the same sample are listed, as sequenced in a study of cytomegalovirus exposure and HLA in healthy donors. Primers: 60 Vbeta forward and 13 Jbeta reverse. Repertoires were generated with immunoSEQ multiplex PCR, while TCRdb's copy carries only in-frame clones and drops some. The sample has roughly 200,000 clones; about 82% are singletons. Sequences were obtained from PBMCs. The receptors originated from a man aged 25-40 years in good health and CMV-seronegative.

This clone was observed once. CDR3 amino acids: CASTVGNTEAFF. CDR3 coding DNA: TGTGCCAGCACGGTTGGGAACACTGAAGCTTTCTTT. The chain uses TRBV28 and TRBJ1-1; D not certain. Germline V gene lookup returns CDR1 MDHEN and CDR2 SYDVKM. The V end was cut by 7 bases, the J end by 1 base, with 7 bases between. The CDR3 loop spans 12 amino acids. Full variable domain (remainder filled in from reference TRBV28 and TRBJ1-1): DVKVTQSSRYLVKRTGEKVFLECVQDMDHENMFWYRQDPGLGLRLIYFSYDVKMKEKGDIPEGYSVSREKKERFSLILESASTNQTSMYLCASTVGNTEAFFGQGTRLTVV.

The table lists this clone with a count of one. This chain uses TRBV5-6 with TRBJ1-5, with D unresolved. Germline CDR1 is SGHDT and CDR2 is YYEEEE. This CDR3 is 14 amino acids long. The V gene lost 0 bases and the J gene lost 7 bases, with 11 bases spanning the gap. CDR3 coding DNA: TGTGCCAGCAGCTTGGTTGGTTCGGGACAGCCCCAGCATTTT. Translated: CASSLVGSGQPQHF.

The CDR3 spells CASSLGGVHRELFF. The CDR3 bases are TGTGCCAGCAGTTTAGGAGGGGTCCACCGGGAGCTGTTTTTT. The chain uses TRBV27 and TRBJ2-2; a possible D gene is TRBD2 (6 bases). Between the trimmed V and J ends, which lost 2 bases and 9 bases, there was a span of 13 bases. CDR1 is MNHEY, CDR2 SMNVEV, per germline (reference sequence). CDR3 length: 14 residues.

CDR3 coding DNA: TGTGCCAGCAGCTCCAACCTGGCGGTCCAAGAGACCCAGTACTTC. Translating it yields CASSSNLAVQETQYF. The chain combines TRBV7-9 with TRBJ2-5; no clear D. CDR3 size: 15 residues. The V gene lost 4 bases and the J gene lost 1 base, with 13 bases spanning the gap. CDR1 SEHNR and CDR2 FQNEAQ come from the germline V gene (reference sequence).

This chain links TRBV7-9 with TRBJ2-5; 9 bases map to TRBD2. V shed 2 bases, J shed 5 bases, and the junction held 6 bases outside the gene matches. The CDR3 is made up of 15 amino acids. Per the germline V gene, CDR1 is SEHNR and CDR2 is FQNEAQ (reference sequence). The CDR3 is CASSLLAGGVETQYF. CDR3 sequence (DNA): TGTGCCAGCAGCTTACTGGCGGGGGGGGTGGAGACCCAGTACTTC.

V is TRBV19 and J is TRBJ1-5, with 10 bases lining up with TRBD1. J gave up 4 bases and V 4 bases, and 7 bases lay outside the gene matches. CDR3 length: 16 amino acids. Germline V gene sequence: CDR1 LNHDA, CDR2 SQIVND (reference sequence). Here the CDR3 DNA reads TGTGCCAGTAGTACCGGGACAGGGGAGAGGAATCAGCCCCAGCATTTT. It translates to CASSTGTGERNQPQHF.

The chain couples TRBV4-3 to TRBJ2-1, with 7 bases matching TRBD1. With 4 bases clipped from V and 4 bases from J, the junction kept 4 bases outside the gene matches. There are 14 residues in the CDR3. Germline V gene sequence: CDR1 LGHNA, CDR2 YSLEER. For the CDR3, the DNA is TGCGCCAGCAGCCGAACAGGGGAATACAATGAGCAGTTCTTC. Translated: CASSRTGEYNEQFF.

In nucleotides, the CDR3 is TGTGCCAGCAGCGACCCGACTAGCAATCCCTACAATGAGCAGTTCTTC. It yields the protein CASSDPTSNPYNEQFF. The chain has TRBV7-9 and TRBJ2-1; 7 bases fit TRBD2. Germline V gene sequence: CDR1 SEHNR, CDR2 FQNEAQ (reference sequence). The length of the CDR3 is 16 residues. Losses at the gene ends were 5 bases for V and 2 bases for J; bases not matched to a gene: 9.

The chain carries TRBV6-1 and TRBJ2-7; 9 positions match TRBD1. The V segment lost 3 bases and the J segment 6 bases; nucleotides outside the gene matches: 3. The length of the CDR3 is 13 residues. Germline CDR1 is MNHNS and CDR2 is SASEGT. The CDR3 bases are TGTGCCAGCAGTGAGGGACAGGGCCTCGAGCAGTACTTC. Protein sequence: CASSEGQGLEQYF.

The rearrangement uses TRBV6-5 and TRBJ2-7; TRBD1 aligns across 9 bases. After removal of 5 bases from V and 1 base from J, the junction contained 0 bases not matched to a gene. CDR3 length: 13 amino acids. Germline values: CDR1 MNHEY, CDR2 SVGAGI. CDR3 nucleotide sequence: TGTGCCAGCAGTGGACAGGGGTCCTACGAGCAGTACTTC. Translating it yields CASSGQGSYEQYF.

The CDR3, as DNA: TGTGCCAGCAGTCCACCGGGAGGGTCGGACACCGGGGAGCTGTTTTTT. Its protein is CASSPPGGSDTGELFF. The chain uses TRBV28 and TRBJ2-2; 8 bases are shared with TRBD2. The ends lost 5 bases at V and 3 bases at J; junction bases unmatched: 8. Germline V gives CDR1 MDHEN, CDR2 SYDVKM. This CDR3 contains 16 residues. Together with reference TRBV28 and TRBJ2-2, the CDR3 gives the full variable domain: DVKVTQSSRYLVKRTGEKVFLECVQDMDHENMFWYRQDPGLGLRLIYFSYDVKMKEKGDIPEGYSVSREKKERFSLILESASTNQTSMYLCASSPPGGSDTGELFFGEGSRLTVL.

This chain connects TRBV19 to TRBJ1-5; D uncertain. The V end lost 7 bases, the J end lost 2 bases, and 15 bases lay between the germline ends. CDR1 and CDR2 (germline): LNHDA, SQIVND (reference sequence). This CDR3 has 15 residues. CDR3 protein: CASTDLSGGNQPQHF. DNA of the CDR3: TGTGCCAGTACCGATCTTAGCGGGGGCAATCAGCCCCAGCATTTT. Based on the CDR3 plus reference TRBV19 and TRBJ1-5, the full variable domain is DGGITQSPKYLFRKEGQNVTLSCEQNLNHDAMYWYRQDPGQGLRLIYYSQIVNDFQKGDIAEGYSVSREKKESFPLTVTSAQKNPTAFYLCASTDLSGGNQPQHFGDGTRLSIL.

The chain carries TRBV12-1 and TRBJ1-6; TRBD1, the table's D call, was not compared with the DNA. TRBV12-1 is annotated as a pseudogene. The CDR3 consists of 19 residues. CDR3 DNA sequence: TGTGCCAGCAGTCTGCGGACAGCTCTCCTCGGCTCCTATAATTCACCCCTCCACTTT. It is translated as CASSLRTALLGSYNSPLHF.

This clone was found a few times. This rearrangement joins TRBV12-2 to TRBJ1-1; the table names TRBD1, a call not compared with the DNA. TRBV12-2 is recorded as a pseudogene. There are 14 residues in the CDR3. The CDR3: CASRLGQGFTEAFF. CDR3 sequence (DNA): TGTGCAAGTCGCCTTGGACAGGGTTTCACTGAAGCTTTCTTT.

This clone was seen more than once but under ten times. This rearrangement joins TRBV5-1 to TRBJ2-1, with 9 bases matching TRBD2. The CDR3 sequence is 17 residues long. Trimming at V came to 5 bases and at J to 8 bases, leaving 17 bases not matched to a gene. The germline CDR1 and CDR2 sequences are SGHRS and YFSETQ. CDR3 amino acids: CASRPPSLAGFEDEQFF. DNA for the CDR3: TGCGCCAGCAGACCACCTTCCCTAGCGGGGTTCGAGGATGAGCAGTTCTTC.

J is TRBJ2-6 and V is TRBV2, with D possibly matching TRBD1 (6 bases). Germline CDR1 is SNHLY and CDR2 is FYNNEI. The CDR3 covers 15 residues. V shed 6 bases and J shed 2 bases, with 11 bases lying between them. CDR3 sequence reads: CASSAQGPGANVLTF. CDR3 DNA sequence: TGTGCCAGCAGCGCTCAGGGGCCTGGGGCCAACGTCCTGACTTTC.

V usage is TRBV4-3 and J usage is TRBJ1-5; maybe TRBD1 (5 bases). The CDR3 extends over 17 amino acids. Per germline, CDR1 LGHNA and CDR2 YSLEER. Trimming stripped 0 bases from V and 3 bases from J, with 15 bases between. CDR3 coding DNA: TGCGCCAGCAGCCAAGAGCTTGATCGCAGGGCCAATCAGCCCCAGCATTTT. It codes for CASSQELDRRANQPQHF.

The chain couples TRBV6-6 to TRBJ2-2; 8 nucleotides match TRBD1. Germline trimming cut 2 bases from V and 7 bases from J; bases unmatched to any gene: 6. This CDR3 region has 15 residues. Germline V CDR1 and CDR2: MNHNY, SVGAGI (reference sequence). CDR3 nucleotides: TGTGCCAGCAGTTACCCCGGGACAGGTCACGGGGAGCTGTTTTTT. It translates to CASSYPGTGHGELFF.

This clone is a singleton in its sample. CDR3 sequence reads: CASSLPDRAKSGQETQYF. In DNA form, the CDR3 reads TGTGCCAGCAGTTTACCCGACAGGGCAAAATCAGGTCAAGAGACCCAGTACTTC. The gene calls are TRBV28 and TRBJ2-5; 7 positions agree with TRBD1. The J segment lost 2 bases and the V segment lost 2 bases, leaving 14 bases of the junction unmatched. This CDR3 comprises 18 residues. Germline CDR1 MDHEN, CDR2 SYDVKM.

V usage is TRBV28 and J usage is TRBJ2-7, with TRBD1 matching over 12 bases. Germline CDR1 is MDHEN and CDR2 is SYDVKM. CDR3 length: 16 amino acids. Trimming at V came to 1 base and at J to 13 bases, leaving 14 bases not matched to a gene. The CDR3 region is CASSLFILSGTGGLYF. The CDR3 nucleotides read TGTGCCAGCAGTTTATTCATCCTGTCCGGGACAGGGGGCCTATACTTC.

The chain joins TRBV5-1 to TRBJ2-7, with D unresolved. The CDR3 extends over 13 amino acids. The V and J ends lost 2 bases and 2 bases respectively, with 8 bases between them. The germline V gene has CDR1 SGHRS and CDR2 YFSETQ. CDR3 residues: CASSLRETYEQYF. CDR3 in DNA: TGCGCCAGCAGCTTACGAGAGACCTACGAGCAGTACTTC.

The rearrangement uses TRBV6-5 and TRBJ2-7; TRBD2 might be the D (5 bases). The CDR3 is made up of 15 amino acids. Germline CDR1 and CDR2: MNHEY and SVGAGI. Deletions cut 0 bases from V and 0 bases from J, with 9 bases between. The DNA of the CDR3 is TGTGCCAGCAGTTACTCCAGTGGAGGCTCCTACGAGCAGTACTTC. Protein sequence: CASSYSSGGSYEQYF.

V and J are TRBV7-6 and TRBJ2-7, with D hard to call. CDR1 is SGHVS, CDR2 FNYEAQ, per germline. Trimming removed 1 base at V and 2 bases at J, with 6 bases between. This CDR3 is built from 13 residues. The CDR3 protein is CASSLDRTYEQYF. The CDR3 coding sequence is TGTGCCAGCAGCTTAGACAGAACCTACGAGCAGTACTTC.